Listed below are T cell receptor beta chains from one sample, sequenced in a study of T cells in tumors after PD-1 blockade. Assay: immunoSEQ multiplex PCR; the TCRdb copy retains only in-frame clones and omits some. The sample yields roughly 59,000 clones, around 80% seen once. Sequencing used PBMCs, obtained before anti-PD-1 treatment. These receptors all stem from a human donor with basal cell carcinoma. The conserved cysteine and the conserved F or W are not part of the CDR3 here. Fields, in order: V gene, CDR3 length, J gene, CDR3 protein.

>TRBV18|11|TRBJ1-2
ASSPTGSTGYT
>TRBV13|11|TRBJ2-3
ASSLGSTDTQY
>TRBV5-1|12|TRBJ2-7
ASRPTGQPYEQY
>TRBV25-1|13|TRBJ1-5
ASSQQGIGNQPQH
>TRBV6-5|9|TRBJ1-2
AGGTGNGYT
>TRBV9|15|TRBJ2-3
ASSVYGNRGTADTQY
>TRBV5-6|15|TRBJ2-7
ASSFSASAGAPYEQY
>TRBV9|12|TRBJ2-7
ASSPSGRSYEQY
>TRBV2|12|TRBJ2-5
ASTLWTDLGTQY
>TRBV5-8|13|TRBJ1-2
ASSLVGPGSYGYT
>TRBV5-8|12|TRBJ2-5
ASSLGQLRETQY
>TRBV6-5|11|TRBJ2-5
ASSRTEQETQY
>TRBV13|14|TRBJ2-5
ASSLGTSGGGETQY